This TCR beta chain comes out of a study of blood T cell repertoires in COVID-19. Study-wide background: Samples representing acute and convalescent COVID-19 were sourced from the United States, Italy and Spain. PBMCs, B-cell-depleted T cells, or T cells provided the cDNA or gDNA that made up the material.

V gave up 0 bases and J gave up 3 bases; unmatched junction bases: 3. CDR1 SGDLS and CDR2 YYNGEE come from the germline V gene. The CDR3 runs to 15 residues. A word on this clone: Other DNA sequences within the sample encode an identical CDR3.

Original processing methods: The assay estimated nucleated cells by amplifying reference gene primers. Profiled with immunoSEQ multiplex PCR; TCRdb holds only in-frame clones, not every one. D and trimming were read from the DNA, whereas the V and J calls and clone size are those reported in that table. The sample holds 200,000 to 300,000 clones; under 90% are singletons and the top ten take under 5.5%. The receptor was derived from a man aged 60 to 75 with acute or convalescent COVID-19. The rearrangement links TRBV9 to TRBJ1-5; 7 bases are a match to TRBD1. Sample: peripheral blood. CDR3 DNA: TGTGCCAGCAGCGTAGCAGGGGGTTCCAATCAGCCCCAGCATTTT. Protein: CASSVAGGSNQPQHF.